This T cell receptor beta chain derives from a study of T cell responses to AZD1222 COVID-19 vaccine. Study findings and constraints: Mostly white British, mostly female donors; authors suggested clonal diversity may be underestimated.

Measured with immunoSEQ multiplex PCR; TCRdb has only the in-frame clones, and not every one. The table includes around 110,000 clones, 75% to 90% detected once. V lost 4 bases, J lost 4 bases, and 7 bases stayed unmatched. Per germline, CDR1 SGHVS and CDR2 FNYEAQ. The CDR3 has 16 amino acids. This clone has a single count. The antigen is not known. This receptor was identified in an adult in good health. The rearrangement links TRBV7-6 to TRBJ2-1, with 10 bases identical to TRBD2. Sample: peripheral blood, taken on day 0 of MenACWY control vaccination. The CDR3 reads CASSSHLAGAYNEQFF. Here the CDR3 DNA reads TGTGCCAGCAGCTCACATCTAGCGGGGGCTTACAATGAGCAGTTCTTC.